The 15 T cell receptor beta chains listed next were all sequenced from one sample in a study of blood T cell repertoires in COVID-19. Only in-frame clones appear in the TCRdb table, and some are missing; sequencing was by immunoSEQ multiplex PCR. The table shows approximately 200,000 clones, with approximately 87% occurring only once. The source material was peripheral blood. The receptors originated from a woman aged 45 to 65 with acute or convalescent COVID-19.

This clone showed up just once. CDR3 nucleotide sequence: TGCGCCAGCAGCTATATCACAGATACGCAGTATTTT. This encodes CASSYITDTQYF. The chain uses TRBV5-1 and TRBJ2-3; D is unclear. The CDR3 consists of 12 residues. V was shortened by 3 bases and J by 2 bases, with 4 bases between the two germline ends. Germline values: CDR1 SGHRS, CDR2 YFSETQ.

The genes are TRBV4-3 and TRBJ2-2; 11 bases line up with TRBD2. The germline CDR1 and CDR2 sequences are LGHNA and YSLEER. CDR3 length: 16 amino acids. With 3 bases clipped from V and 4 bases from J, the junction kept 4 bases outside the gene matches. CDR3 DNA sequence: TGCGCCAGCAGCCAGAGACTAGCGGGGCCCACCGGGGAGCTGTTTTTT. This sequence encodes CASSQRLAGPTGELFF.

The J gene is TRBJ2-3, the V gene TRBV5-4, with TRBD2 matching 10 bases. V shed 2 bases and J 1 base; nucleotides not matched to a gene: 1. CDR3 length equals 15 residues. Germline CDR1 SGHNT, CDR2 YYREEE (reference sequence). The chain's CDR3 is CASSFGTSGTDTQYF. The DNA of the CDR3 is TGTGCCAGCAGCTTCGGGACTAGCGGCACAGATACGCAGTATTTT.

The CDR3 region is CASSYGRVSMNYEQYF. The CDR3 DNA is TGTGCCAGCAGTTACGGCAGGGTCTCGATGAACTACGAGCAGTACTTC. The chain recombines TRBV6-2 or TRBV6-3 with TRBJ2-7; D is perhaps TRBD1 (5 bases). Trimming pared 2 bases from V and 3 bases from J, leaving 17 bases between. Germline V lookup: CDR1 MNHEY, CDR2 SVGEGT. This CDR3 has 16 amino acids.

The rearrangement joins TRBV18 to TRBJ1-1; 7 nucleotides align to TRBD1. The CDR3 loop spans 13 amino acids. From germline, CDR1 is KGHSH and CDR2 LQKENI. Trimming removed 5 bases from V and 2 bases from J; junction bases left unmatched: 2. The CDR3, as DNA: TGTGCCAGCTCATCAGGGGGTAACACTGAAGCTTTCTTT. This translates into CASSSGGNTEAFF.

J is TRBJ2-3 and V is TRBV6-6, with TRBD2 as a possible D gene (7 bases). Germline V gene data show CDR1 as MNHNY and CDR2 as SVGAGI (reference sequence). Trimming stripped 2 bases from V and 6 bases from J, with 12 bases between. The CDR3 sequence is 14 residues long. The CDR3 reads CASSYPSGGDTQYF. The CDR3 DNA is TGTGCCAGCAGTTACCCTTCGGGGGGCGATACGCAGTATTTT.

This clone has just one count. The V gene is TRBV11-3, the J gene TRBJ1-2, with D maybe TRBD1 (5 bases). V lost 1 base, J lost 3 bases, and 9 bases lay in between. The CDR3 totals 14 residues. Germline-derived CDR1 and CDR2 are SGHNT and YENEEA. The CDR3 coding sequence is TGTGCCAGCAGCTTAGCGGGCAGGGACTATGGCTACACCTTC. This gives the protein CASSLAGRDYGYTF. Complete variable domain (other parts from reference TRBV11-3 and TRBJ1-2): EAGVVQSPRYKIIEKKQPVAFWCNPISGHNTLYWYLQNLGQGPELLIRYENEEAVDDSQLPKDRFSAERLKGVDSTLKIQPAELGDSAVYLCASSLAGRDYGYTFGSGTRLTVV.

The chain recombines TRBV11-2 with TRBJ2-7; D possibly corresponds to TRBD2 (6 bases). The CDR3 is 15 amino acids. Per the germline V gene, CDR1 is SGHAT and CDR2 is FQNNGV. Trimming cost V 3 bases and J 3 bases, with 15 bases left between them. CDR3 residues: CASSLAAGPYYEQYF. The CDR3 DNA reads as TGTGCCAGCAGCTTGGCGGCGGGGCCGTACTACGAGCAGTACTTC.

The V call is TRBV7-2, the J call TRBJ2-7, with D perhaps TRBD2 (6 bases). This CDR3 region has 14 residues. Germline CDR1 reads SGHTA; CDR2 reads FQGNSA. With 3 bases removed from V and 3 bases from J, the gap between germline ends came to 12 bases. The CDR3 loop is CASSFAREYYEQYF. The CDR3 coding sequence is TGTGCCAGCAGCTTCGCCCGGGAGTACTACGAGCAGTACTTC.

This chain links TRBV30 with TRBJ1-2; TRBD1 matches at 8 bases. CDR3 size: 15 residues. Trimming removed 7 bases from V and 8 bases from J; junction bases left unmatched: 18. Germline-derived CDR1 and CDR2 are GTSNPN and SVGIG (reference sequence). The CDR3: CAFQEGQVSSRGYTF. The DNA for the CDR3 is TGTGCCTTCCAGGAGGGACAGGTTAGCTCTCGGGGCTACACCTTC.

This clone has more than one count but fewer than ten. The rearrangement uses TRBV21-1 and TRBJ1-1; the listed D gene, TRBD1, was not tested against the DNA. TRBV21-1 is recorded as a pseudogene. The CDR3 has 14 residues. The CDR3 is CASSSQGGSTEAFF. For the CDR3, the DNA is TGTGCCAGCAGCTCACAGGGGGGGTCGACTGAAGCTTTCTTT.

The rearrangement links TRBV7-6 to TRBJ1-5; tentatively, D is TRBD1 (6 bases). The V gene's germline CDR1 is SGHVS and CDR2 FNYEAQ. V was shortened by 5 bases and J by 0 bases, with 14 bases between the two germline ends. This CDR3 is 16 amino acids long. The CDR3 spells CASSPGTSDSNQPQHF. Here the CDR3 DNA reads TGTGCCAGCAGCCCCGGGACATCAGATAGCAATCAGCCCCAGCATTTT.

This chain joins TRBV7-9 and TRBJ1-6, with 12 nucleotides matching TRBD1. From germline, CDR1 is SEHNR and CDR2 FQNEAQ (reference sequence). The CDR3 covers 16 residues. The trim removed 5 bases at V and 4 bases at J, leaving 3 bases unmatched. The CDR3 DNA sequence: TGTGCCAGCAGCCCGGGACAGGGGGCGTATAATTCACCCCTCCACTTT. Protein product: CASSPGQGAYNSPLHF.

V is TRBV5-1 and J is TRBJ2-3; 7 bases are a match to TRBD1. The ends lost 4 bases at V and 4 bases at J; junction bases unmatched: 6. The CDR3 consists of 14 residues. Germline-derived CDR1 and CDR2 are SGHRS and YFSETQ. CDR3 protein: CASSIGQVSDTQYF. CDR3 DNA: TGCGCCAGCAGCATTGGACAGGTTTCAGATACGCAGTATTTT.

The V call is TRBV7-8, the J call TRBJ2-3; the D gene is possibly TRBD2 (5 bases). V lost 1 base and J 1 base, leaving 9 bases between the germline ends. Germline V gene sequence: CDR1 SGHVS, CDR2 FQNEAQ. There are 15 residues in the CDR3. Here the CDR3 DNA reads TGTGCCAGCAGCTTAGGTTGGGAGCGCACAGATACGCAGTATTTT. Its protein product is CASSLGWERTDTQYF.